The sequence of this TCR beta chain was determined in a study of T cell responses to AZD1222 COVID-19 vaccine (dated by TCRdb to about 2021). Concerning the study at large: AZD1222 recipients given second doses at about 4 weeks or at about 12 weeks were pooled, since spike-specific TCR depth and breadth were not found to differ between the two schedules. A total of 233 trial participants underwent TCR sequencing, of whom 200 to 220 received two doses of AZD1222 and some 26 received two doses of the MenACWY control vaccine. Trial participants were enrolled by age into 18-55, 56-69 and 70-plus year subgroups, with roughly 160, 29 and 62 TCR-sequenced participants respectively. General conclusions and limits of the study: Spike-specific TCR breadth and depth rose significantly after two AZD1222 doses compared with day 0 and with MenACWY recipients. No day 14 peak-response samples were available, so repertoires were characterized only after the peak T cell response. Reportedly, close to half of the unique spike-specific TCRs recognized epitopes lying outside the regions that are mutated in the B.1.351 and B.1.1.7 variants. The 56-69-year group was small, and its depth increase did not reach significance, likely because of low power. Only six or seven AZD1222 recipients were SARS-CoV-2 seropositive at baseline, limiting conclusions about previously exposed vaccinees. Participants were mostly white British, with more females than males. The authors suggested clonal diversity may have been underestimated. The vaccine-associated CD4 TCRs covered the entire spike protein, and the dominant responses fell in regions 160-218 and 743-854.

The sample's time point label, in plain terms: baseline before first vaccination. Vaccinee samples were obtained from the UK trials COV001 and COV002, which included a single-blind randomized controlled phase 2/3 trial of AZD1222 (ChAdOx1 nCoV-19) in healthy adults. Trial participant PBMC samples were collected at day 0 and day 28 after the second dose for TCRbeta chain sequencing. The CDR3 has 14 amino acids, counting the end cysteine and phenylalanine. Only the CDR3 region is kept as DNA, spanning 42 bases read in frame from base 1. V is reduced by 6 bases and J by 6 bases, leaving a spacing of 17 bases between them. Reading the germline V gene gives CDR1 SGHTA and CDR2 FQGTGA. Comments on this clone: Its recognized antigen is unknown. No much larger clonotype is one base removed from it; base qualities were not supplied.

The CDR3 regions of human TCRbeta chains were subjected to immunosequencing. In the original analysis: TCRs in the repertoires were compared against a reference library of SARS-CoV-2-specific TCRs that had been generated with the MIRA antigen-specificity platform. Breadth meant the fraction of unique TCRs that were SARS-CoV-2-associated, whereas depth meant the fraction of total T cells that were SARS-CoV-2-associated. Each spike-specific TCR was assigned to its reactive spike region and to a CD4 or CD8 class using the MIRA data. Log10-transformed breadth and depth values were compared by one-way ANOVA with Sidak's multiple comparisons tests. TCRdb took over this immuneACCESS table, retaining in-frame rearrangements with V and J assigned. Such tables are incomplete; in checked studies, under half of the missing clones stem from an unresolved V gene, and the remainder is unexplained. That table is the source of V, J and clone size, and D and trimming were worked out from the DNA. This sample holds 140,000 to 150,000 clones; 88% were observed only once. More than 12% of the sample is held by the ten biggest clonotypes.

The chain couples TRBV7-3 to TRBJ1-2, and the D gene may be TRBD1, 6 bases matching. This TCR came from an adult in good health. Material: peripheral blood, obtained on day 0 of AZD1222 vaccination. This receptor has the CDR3 CASSPGAAGHGYTF. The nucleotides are TGTGCCAGCAGTCCAGGGGCGGCGGGCCATGGCTACACCTTC.